The next 14 T cell receptor beta chains were all read from a single sample in a study of identical twins. TCRdb ran MiXCR on the 5' RACE reads and lists one entry per CDR3 protein. The table has 600,000 to 850,000 distinct CDR3 sequences, about 20% seen once. These data also formed part of another study, on T cells expressing NK-cell markers.

Sequenced: PBMCs. The receptors originated from a young woman in good health.

V and J are TRBV4-3 and TRBJ2-7; a weak D match, TRBD2 (6 bases). Germline V gene data show CDR1 as LGHNA and CDR2 as YSLEER. CDR3 length: 17 amino acids. Trimming removed 1 base from V and 2 bases from J, with 18 bases in between. The CDR3 spells CASSQGRETRGTYEQYF. The CDR3 nucleotides read TGCGCCAGCAGCCAAGGTCGCGAGACTAGAGGCACCTACGAGCAGTACTTC.

This clonotype was seen more than once but under ten times. The V and J genes are TRBV29-1 and TRBJ2-7, with 8 bases that match TRBD1. Trimming at V came to 6 bases and at J to 3 bases, leaving 4 bases not matched to a gene. CDR3 size: 12 residues. Germline lookup yields CDR1 SQVTM and CDR2 ANQGSEA. This chain's CDR3 is CSVGQGHYEQYF. CDR3 sequence (DNA): TGCAGCGTCGGACAGGGCCACTACGAGCAGTACTTC.

V and J are TRBV5-1 and TRBJ2-7, with D uncertain. CDR3 length: 15 residues. CDR1 is SGHRS and CDR2 is YFSETQ in the germline V gene. The V end lost 2 bases, the J end lost 1 base, and 13 bases lay between the germline ends. CDR3 in DNA: TGCGCCAGCAGCTTCTTGTCGGATCGGTCCTACGAGCAGTACTTC. Residues: CASSFLSDRSYEQYF.

In this sample, this clonotype turned up a few times. V gene TRBV6-5 combines with J gene TRBJ1-6, with D tentatively TRBD1 (6 bases). CDR3 length: 15 residues. CDR1 is MNHEY, CDR2 SVGAGI, per germline. The V end lost 2 bases, the J end lost 2 bases, and 7 bases lay between the germline ends. In DNA, the CDR3 is TGTGCCAGCAGTTACAGGGGGGCCTATAATTCACCCCTCCACTTT. Its protein is CASSYRGAYNSPLHF.

The CDR3 bases are TGCGCCAGCAGCACCATGGACAGGGTATCGGATACGCAGTATTTT. It is translated as CASSTMDRVSDTQYF. This rearrangement joins TRBV5-1 to TRBJ2-3, with 8 bases fitting TRBD1. The CDR3 totals 15 residues. V trimming: 4 bases; J trimming: 6 bases; junction bases outside the gene matches: 10. Germline V gene sequence: CDR1 SGHRS, CDR2 YFSETQ.

This clonotype has just a few counts. J is TRBJ2-1 and V is TRBV18; 10 bases align to TRBD1. V trimming: 2 bases; J trimming: 7 bases; junction bases outside the gene matches: 5. The CDR3 loop spans 15 amino acids. Germline V CDR1 and CDR2: KGHSH, LQKENI. CDR3 coding DNA: TGTGCCAGCTCACCAATGACAGGGGGCCAAAATGAGCAGTTCTTC. Protein: CASSPMTGGQNEQFF. Combining the CDR3 with reference TRBV18 and TRBJ2-1 gives the whole variable domain NAGVMQNPRHLVRRRGQEARLRCSPMKGHSHVYWYRQLPEEGLKFMVYLQKENIIDESGMPKERFSAEFPKEGPSILRIQQVVRGDSAAYFCASSPMTGGQNEQFFGPGTRLTVL.

V and J are TRBV9 and TRBJ2-7, with 8 nucleotides matching TRBD2. CDR1 is SGDLS, CDR2 YYNGEE, per germline. Losses at the gene ends were 3 bases for V and 0 bases for J; bases not matched to a gene: 8. CDR3 length: 16 residues. For the CDR3, the DNA is TGTGCCAGCAGCGAGGGGGTGAGCGGGGGCTCCTACGAGCAGTACTTC. Its protein is CASSEGVSGGSYEQYF.

This clonotype was recorded a few times. The chain links TRBV6-1 to TRBJ2-1; D ambiguous. The CDR3 runs to 13 residues. Trimming removed 2 bases from V and 6 bases from J, with 8 bases in between. Germline CDR1 reads MNHNS; CDR2 reads SASEGT. As DNA, the CDR3 is TGTGCCAGCAGTGAACTCCCGGCCAATGAGCAGTTCTTC. Amino acids: CASSELPANEQFF.

The CDR3 DNA reads as TGTGCCAGCAGCTCCCAGAGGCAGCAGTACTTC. It specifies CASSSQRQQYF. The J gene is TRBJ2-7, the V gene TRBV13; D is uncertain. This CDR3 is built from 11 residues. Germline V gene lookup returns CDR1 PRHDT and CDR2 FYEKMQ (reference sequence). V lost 4 bases and J lost 8, with 9 bases in between.

This clonotype appeared a single time. J is TRBJ2-3 and V is TRBV7-8; D call uncertain. The CDR3 runs 15 residues. Per germline, CDR1 SGHVS and CDR2 FQNEAQ. Trimming removed 6 bases from V and 2 bases from J, with 15 bases in between. For the CDR3, the DNA is TGTGCCAGCAGACTCGGACCTGAATACACAGATACGCAGTATTTT. Its translation: CASRLGPEYTDTQYF. Supplemented by reference TRBV7-8 and TRBJ2-3, the full variable domain reads GAGVSQSPRYKVAKRGQDVALRCDPISGHVSLFWYQQALGQGPEFLTYFQNEAQLDKSGLPSDRFFAERPEGSVSTLKIQRTQQEDSAVYLCASRLGPEYTDTQYFGPGTRLTVL.

This clonotype was seen only a few times. CDR3 nucleotide sequence: TGTGCCAGCAGCCCACAGGGGATAGTCAAAAACATTCAGTACTTC. This codes for CASSPQGIVKNIQYF. The gene calls are TRBV6-1 and TRBJ2-4; 7 nucleotides line up with TRBD1. The germline V gene has CDR1 MNHNS and CDR2 SASEGT. V gave up 6 bases and J gave up 3 bases; unmatched junction bases: 8. The CDR3 contains 15 residues.

This rearrangement joins TRBV30 to TRBJ2-7; D gene unclear. V was trimmed by 4 bases and J by 2 bases, leaving 12 bases between them. Germline lookup yields CDR1 GTSNPN and CDR2 SVGIG (reference sequence). The CDR3 is 13 amino acids. The CDR3 is CAWKVGSPYEQYF. The CDR3 DNA reads as TGTGCCTGGAAGGTGGGATCCCCCTACGAGCAGTACTTC.

The table lists this clonotype with a few counts. The chain couples TRBV6-5 to TRBJ2-2, with D uncertain. V was shortened by 2 bases and J by 4 bases, with 11 bases between the two germline ends. Germline assignment: CDR1 MNHEY and CDR2 SVGAGI. The CDR3 totals 15 residues. This CDR3 is CASSYGLSFTGELFF. In nucleotides, the CDR3 is TGTGCCAGCAGTTACGGGCTTTCCTTCACCGGGGAGCTGTTTTTT.

V and J are TRBV7-2 and TRBJ2-1; 12 nucleotides align to TRBD2. In germline, CDR1 is SGHTA, CDR2 FQGNSA. Germline trimming cut 1 base from V and 6 bases from J; bases unmatched to any gene: 4. The length of the CDR3 is 16 residues. The CDR3 spells CASSLVATSGGNEQFF. The CDR3 bases are TGTGCCAGCAGCTTAGTAGCGACTAGCGGGGGCAATGAGCAGTTCTTC. Full variable domain (rest looked up from reference TRBV7-2 and TRBJ2-1): GAGVSQSPSNKVTEKGKDVELRCDPISGHTALYWYRQSLGQGLEFLIYFQGNSAPDKSGLPSDRFSAERTGGSVSTLTIQRTQQEDSAVYLCASSLVATSGGNEQFFGPGTRLTVL.